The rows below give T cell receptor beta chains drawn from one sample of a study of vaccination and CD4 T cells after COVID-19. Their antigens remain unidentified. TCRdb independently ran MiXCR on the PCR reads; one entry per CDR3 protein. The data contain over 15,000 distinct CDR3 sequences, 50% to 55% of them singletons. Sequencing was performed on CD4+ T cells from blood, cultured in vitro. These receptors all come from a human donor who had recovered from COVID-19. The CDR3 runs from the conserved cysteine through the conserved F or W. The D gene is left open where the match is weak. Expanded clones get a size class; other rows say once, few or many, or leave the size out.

CASSDPNTGELFF	TGTGCCAGCAGTGACCCTAACACCGGGGAGCTGTTTTTT	-	few	TRBV6-1	TRBJ2-2
CASSTGHTFYEQYF	TGTGCCAGCAGCACAGGGCATACTTTCTACGAGCAGTACTTC	-	-	TRBV7-2	TRBJ2-7
CASSDQGYNEQFF	TGTGCCAGCAGTGACCAGGGGTACAATGAGCAGTTCTTC	-	-	TRBV6-1	TRBJ2-1
CARIQWGGRTEAFF	TGTGCCCGGATTCAGTGGGGAGGGAGGACTGAAGCTTTCTTT	-	-	TRBV21-1	TRBJ1-1
CASRLRAAGANVLTF	TGTGCCAGCAGGTTGAGGGCTGCTGGGGCCAACGTCCTGACTTTC	-	-	TRBV6-2/TRBV6-3	TRBJ2-6
CASSLTGGTEAFF	TGTGCCAGCAGCTTGACAGGGGGCACTGAAGCTTTCTTT	TRBD1	-	TRBV7-2	TRBJ1-1
CATSRGETQYF	TGTGCCACCAGCCGGGGAGAGACCCAGTACTTC	-	few	TRBV15	TRBJ2-5
CAISGGRTTEAFF	TGTGCCATCAGTGGGGGACGCACCACTGAAGCTTTCTTT	-	-	TRBV10-3	TRBJ1-1
CASSLVGGQADQPQHF	TGCGCCAGCAGCCTTGTTGGGGGACAGGCGGATCAGCCCCAGCATTTT	TRBD1	-	TRBV5-1	TRBJ1-5
CASSRNGLLQGNTGELFF	TGTGCCAGCAGCCGAAATGGATTGTTACAGGGAAACACCGGGGAGCTGTTTTTT	-	-	TRBV7-3	TRBJ2-2
CASSEQGTSGTGELFF	TGTGCCAGCAGCGAACAGGGGACTAGCGGAACCGGGGAGCTGTTTTTT	TRBD2	-	TRBV5-4	TRBJ2-2
CASSPPGQPYGYTF	TGTGCCAGCAGTCCACCGGGACAGCCCTATGGCTACACCTTC	TRBD1	-	TRBV28	TRBJ1-2
CASRNGQGRSEETQYF	TGTGCCAGCAGGAATGGACAGGGTCGTAGTGAAGAGACCCAGTACTTC	TRBD1	-	TRBV2	TRBJ2-5
CASSLARWFEAFF	TGTGCCAGCAGCTTAGCCAGGTGGTTTGAAGCTTTCTTT	-	-	TRBV7-2	TRBJ1-1
CSARDPRGSYEQYF	TGCAGTGCTAGAGATCCTAGGGGCTCCTACGAGCAGTACTTC	-	-	TRBV20-1	TRBJ2-7
CASSRGGETQYF	TGCGCCAGCAGCCGGGGAGGAGAGACCCAGTACTTC	-	-	TRBV5-1	TRBJ2-5
CASGQGGNQPQHF	TGTGCCAGCGGACAGGGAGGCAATCAGCCCCAGCATTTT	TRBD1	few	TRBV28	TRBJ1-5
CASSLGGGGGELFF	TGTGCCAGCAGCTTAGGAGGGGGGGGCGGGGAGCTGTTTTTT	-	-	TRBV7-2	TRBJ2-2
CASSLQTGTPTKQYF	TGTGCCAGCAGTTTGCAGACCGGGACACCCACAAAGCAGTACTTC	-	-	TRBV28	TRBJ2-7
CASSAPGLTAFF	TGTGCCAGCAGTGCCCCGGGGTTGACTGCTTTCTTT	-	-	TRBV5-6	TRBJ1-1
CASSYLDTDTQYF	TGTGCCAGCAGTTACCTGGACACAGATACGCAGTATTTT	-	few	TRBV27	TRBJ2-3
CSLPAPKYNEQFF	TGCAGTCTCCCTGCCCCAAAATACAATGAGCAGTTCTTC	-	-	TRBV20-1	TRBJ2-1
CSAPRPSAGLDTQYF	TGCAGTGCCCCACGGCCTAGCGCTGGCCTCGATACGCAGTATTTT	-	-	TRBV20-1	TRBJ2-3
CASSLATTDTQYF	TGTGCCAGCAGCTTAGCTACCACAGATACGCAGTATTTT	-	-	TRBV7-2	TRBJ2-3
CASSLDSSGSPDTQYF	TGTGCCAGCAGCTTAGATTCTAGCGGGAGTCCAGATACGCAGTATTTT	TRBD2	-	TRBV11-2	TRBJ2-3
CASSKDIPDTQYF	TGTGCCAGCAGCAAGGACATTCCAGATACGCAGTATTTT	-	-	TRBV7-8	TRBJ2-3
CAISESTGGMDTEAFF	TGTGCCATCAGTGAGTCGACGGGCGGAATGGACACTGAAGCTTTCTTT	-	once	TRBV10-3	TRBJ1-1
CASSLDNRGGQPQHF	TGTGCCAGCAGCTTAGATAACAGGGGTGGACAGCCCCAGCATTTT	TRBD1	few	TRBV11-3	TRBJ1-5